This TCR beta chain was sequenced for a study of beta chain features in type 1 diabetes. Study context: All samples combined gave under 110,000,000 sorted cells for examination. Study-wide results and caveats: Type 1 diabetes patients had VDJ junctions that carried fewer insertions and more deletions. When Type 1 diabetes patients were examined, their TCRB CDR3s proved moderately but significantly shorter in all four CD4+ subsets.

Isolation of CD4+ naive, central memory, regulatory and stem cell-like memory cells was achieved by sorting via CD45RO/CCR7/CD25/CD127/CD95/CD27. About this clone itself: Its antigen is undetermined.

Isolated RNA was reverse transcribed in full, so expressed TCRB transcripts were sequenced. About 3.57 million reads per sample were averaged for naive, central memory and regulatory samples. Using immunoSEQ multiplex PCR, the repertoire was profiled, and TCRdb retains in-frame clones only, with some absent. The data show 130,000 or so clones, around 8.8% seen once. Trimming pared 8 bases from V and 1 base from J, leaving 3 bases between. The CDR3 is 11 residues long. The clonotype was recovered from a man aged 25 to 40 with type 1 diabetes. Source material: central memory CD4+ T cells from blood. This chain connects TRBV5-3 to TRBJ2-2; the D is unclear. TRBV5-3 is known as an ORF, though its function is uncertain. The CDR3 loop reads CARRNTGELFF. CDR3 coding DNA: TGTGCCAGGAGGAACACCGGGGAGCTGTTTTTT.